This TCR beta chain originates from a study of brain T cells in children with intractable seizures. Time point given: blood from clinic visit 5 months post-surgery; TSC patient then seizure free. Germline CDR1 and CDR2: MNHNY and SVGAGI (reference sequence). This CDR3 has 13 residues. J gave up 8 bases and V 6 bases, and 8 bases lay outside the gene matches. Clones were sequenced by immunoSEQ multiplex PCR, and TCRdb holds only the in-frame ones, with some missing. The table records about 340,000 clones, about 94% of them present only once. The receptor's source is a boy under two years old with tuberous sclerosis and intractable seizures. This rearrangement joins TRBV6-6 to TRBJ1-2, with 8 nucleotides matching TRBD1. This material consisted of peripheral blood, taken less than 6 months after surgery. CDR3: CASRGGQGLGYTF. The CDR3 nucleotides are TGTGCCAGCAGGGGAGGACAGGGCCTGGGCTACACCTTC.